The 17 T cell receptor beta chains given below trace back to one sample, sequenced in a study of T-cell memory formation after mild COVID-19 (dated by TCRdb to 2020 to 2023). Library prep was done by 5' RACE. The sequencing machine was an Illumina NovaSeq 6000. TCRdb trimmed the raw reads at Q25, called clones with MiXCR and kept productive beta chains. Entries are consolidated by CDR3 protein sequence, retaining the most common genes and DNA. The sample includes under 150,000 distinct CDR3 sequences, with roughly 20% observed a single time. About two fifths of the sample lies in the top ten. The sample taken for sequencing was PBMCs or a T cell subset sorted from them (not recorded which). Receptor source: a man between 18 and 35 years old who had mild COVID-19 (a few samples of this study predate the infection). The sample titles of this study are shuffled in the database, so cell type and time point are left out; the donor was told from shared clones.

This clonotype was counted between two and nine times. This chain uses TRBV5-1 with TRBJ2-7; D is uncertain. Germline CDR1 reads SGHRS; CDR2 reads YFSETQ. The CDR3 runs to 11 residues. Between the trimmed V and J ends, which lost 0 bases and 11 bases, there was a span of 9 bases. The CDR3 sequence: CASSLAGREYV. DNA for the CDR3: TGCGCCAGCAGCTTGGCCGGACGGGAGTACGTC.

This clonotype was picked up many times. The chain recombines TRBV5-5 with TRBJ2-1; D tentatively fits TRBD1 or TRBD2 (6 bases each). Trimming pared 0 bases from V and 0 bases from J, leaving 10 bases between. The CDR3 has 16 residues. Germline V gene data show CDR1 as SGHKS and CDR2 as YYEKEE (reference sequence). The CDR3 protein is CASSLGRGASYNEQFF. The CDR3 DNA is TGTGCCAGCAGCTTGGGGAGGGGGGCCTCCTACAATGAGCAGTTCTTC.

The gene calls are TRBV14 and TRBJ2-3, with 9 bases identical to TRBD2. CDR3 length: 15 residues. The ends lost 5 bases at V and 2 bases at J; junction bases unmatched: 5. CDR1 SGHDN and CDR2 FVKESK come from the germline V gene. For the CDR3, the DNA is TGTGCCAGCAGCTACAGCGGGGGGTCCACAGATACGCAGTATTTT. The encoded protein is CASSYSGGSTDTQYF.

J is TRBJ2-7 and V is TRBV25-1, with TRBD2 as a possible D gene (6 bases). The germline gives CDR1 MGHDK, CDR2 SYGVNS. The CDR3 sequence is 15 residues long. V lost 4 bases, J lost 4 bases, and 17 bases lay in between. As DNA, the CDR3 is TGTGCCAGCAGTGGATCCGGGACTGCTGTTTACGAGCAGTACTTC. It translates to CASSGSGTAVYEQYF.

This chain connects TRBV11-2 to TRBJ2-7, with 7 nucleotides matching TRBD1. Per germline, CDR1 SGHAT and CDR2 FQNNGV. CDR3 length equals 12 residues. V dropped 5 bases and J dropped 5; count of bases not matched to a gene: 3. The CDR3 DNA is TGTGCCAGCAGCCGACAGGGCCACGAGCAGTACGTC. Encoded protein: CASSRQGHEQYV.

The chain links TRBV7-2 to TRBJ1-2; D is ambiguous. This CDR3 is 11 amino acids long. The V end lost 3 bases, the J end lost 6 bases, and 5 bases lay between the germline ends. Germline V gene data show CDR1 as SGHTA and CDR2 as FQGNSA. The CDR3 protein is CASSFSDGYTF. The CDR3 DNA follows: TGTGCCAGCAGCTTTTCGGATGGCTACACCTTC. Based on the CDR3 plus reference TRBV7-2 and TRBJ1-2, the full variable domain is GAGVSQSPSNKVTEKGKDVELRCDPISGHTALYWYRQSLGQGLEFLIYFQGNSAPDKSGLPSDRFSAERTGGSVSTLTIQRTQQEDSAVYLCASSFSDGYTFGSGTRLTVV.

The rearrangement links TRBV6-2 or TRBV6-3 to TRBJ2-1; the D is unclear. The CDR3 spans 12 residues. V gave up 3 bases and J gave up 7 bases, with 7 bases separating them. CDR1 is MNHEY and CDR2 is SVGEGT in the germline V gene. In nucleotides, the CDR3 is TGTGCCAGCAGTTATTGGGTGAATGAGCAGTTCTTC. Translating gives CASSYWVNEQFF.

The chain is built from TRBV11-2 and TRBJ1-6; D call uncertain. The ends were cut back, 1 base at V and 0 bases at J, with 4 bases in the middle. This CDR3 spans 15 amino acids. Germline values: CDR1 SGHAT, CDR2 FQNNGV. The CDR3 region is CASSLGVSYNSPLHF. The CDR3 DNA sequence: TGTGCCAGCAGCTTAGGGGTCTCCTATAATTCACCCCTCCACTTT.

This clonotype was counted a few times. The chain uses TRBV7-9 and TRBJ2-7, with D tentatively TRBD1 (7 bases). This CDR3 has 12 residues. Trimming pared 6 bases from V and 7 bases from J, leaving 13 bases between. The V gene's germline CDR1 is SEHNR and CDR2 FQNEAQ (reference sequence). CDR3 residues: CASRPGGGEQYF. CDR3 DNA sequence: TGTGCCAGCAGGCCAGGGGGAGGTGAGCAGTACTTC.

V is TRBV9 and J is TRBJ2-1; D is unresolved. Germline V gene data show CDR1 as SGDLS and CDR2 as YYNGEE. Trimming pared 0 bases from V and 1 base from J, leaving 5 bases between. The CDR3 has 14 amino acids. CDR3 bases: TGTGCCAGCAGCGTAGGGGGTTCCTACAATGAGCAGTTCTTC. Amino acid sequence: CASSVGGSYNEQFF.

This clonotype was seen a handful of times. The CDR3 DNA sequence: TGCGCCAGCAGCACCTGGGGTCGGGCTGGCACTGAAGCTTTCTTT. It specifies CASSTWGRAGTEAFF. The rearrangement uses TRBV5-1 and TRBJ1-1; unclear D gene. This CDR3 spans 15 amino acids. Trimming pared 4 bases from V and 4 bases from J, leaving 17 bases between. Germline CDR1 is SGHRS and CDR2 is YFSETQ.

The chain has TRBV7-2 and TRBJ1-4, with a tentative D call TRBD1 (6 bases). This CDR3 region has 20 residues. The germline V gene encodes CDR1 SGHTA and CDR2 FQGNSA. Trimming shortened V by 3 bases and J by 0 bases, and 23 bases separated the two germline ends. The CDR3 DNA reads as TGTGCCAGCAGCTTCCCCACCGGGACACAATATCGGGCAACTAATGAAAAACTGTTTTTT. Translated, it gives CASSFPTGTQYRATNEKLFF.

The DNA of the CDR3 is TGTGCCAGCAGTGAAATGGCTAGCGGGGGGACCCACGAGCAGTACTTC. Its protein product is CASSEMASGGTHEQYF. The V call is TRBV9, the J call TRBJ2-7, with 11 bases aligning to TRBD2. V gave up 5 bases and J gave up 5 bases; unmatched junction bases: 12. CDR1 SGDLS and CDR2 YYNGEE come from the germline V gene. The CDR3 is 16 amino acids.

The chain has TRBV28 and TRBJ2-7; D is unresolved. Trimming took off 2 bases at V and 0 bases at J, with 11 bases between the two ends. Germline CDR1 MDHEN, CDR2 SYDVKM. The CDR3 is 15 residues long. The CDR3 loop is CASSLRARLSYEQYV. The CDR3 DNA sequence: TGTGCCAGCAGTTTAAGGGCTCGGCTCTCCTACGAGCAGTACGTC.

In its sample, this clonotype was seen a few times. The chain joins TRBV20-1 to TRBJ1-5; D is perhaps TRBD1 (5 bases). The germline gives CDR1 DFQATT, CDR2 SNEGSKA (reference sequence). Trimming shortened V by 0 bases and J by 6 bases, and 9 bases separated the two germline ends. CDR3 length equals 13 residues. CDR3 loop: CSAREGLAQPQHF. The CDR3, as DNA: TGCAGTGCTAGAGAGGGGCTAGCTCAGCCCCAGCATTTT.

The CDR3 DNA reads as TGCGCCAGCAGCCGCACCGGGACAGGTTCAGGCATTCAGTACTTC. Translating gives CASSRTGTGSGIQYF. This chain connects TRBV4-3 to TRBJ2-4; 8 bases map to TRBD1. V lost 4 bases to trimming and J lost 9 bases; unmatched junction nucleotides: 11. The CDR3 loop spans 15 amino acids. Germline CDR1 reads LGHNA; CDR2 reads YSLEER.

This clonotype turned up a few times. The J gene is TRBJ1-3, the V gene TRBV4-3; D gene unclear. This CDR3 comprises 14 residues. Per the germline V gene, CDR1 is LGHNA and CDR2 is YSLEER. The V gene lost 9 bases and the J gene lost 0 bases, with 12 bases spanning the gap. CDR3: CARETGDSGNTIYF. Here the CDR3 DNA reads TGCGCCAGAGAAACCGGGGACTCTGGAAACACCATATATTTT.